This TCR beta chain was sequenced during a study of blood T cells in healthy people across ages. V dropped 7 bases and J dropped 8; count of bases not matched to a gene: 9. The CDR3 spans 14 residues. CDR1 KGHSH and CDR2 LQKENI come from the germline V gene. Using a J-beta primer mix together with a sample-barcoded 5' primer, a second PCR was run for about 6 to 12 cycles. Every single cDNA molecule received a tag from a template-switch adaptor with 12 random nucleotides. TCRdb re-called the 5' RACE reads through MiXCR, storing one row per CDR3 protein. The sample lists about 970,000 distinct CDR3 sequences; roughly 51% were seen once.

This sequence was found in a woman aged 60-75 years in good health. The chain uses TRBV18 and TRBJ2-3; 10 bases are a match to TRBD2. The sample taken for sequencing was blood. The CDR3 DNA reads as TGTGCCAGCTACCCAGCGGGAGGGCGGTCTACGCAGTATTTT. It encodes CASYPAGGRSTQYF.